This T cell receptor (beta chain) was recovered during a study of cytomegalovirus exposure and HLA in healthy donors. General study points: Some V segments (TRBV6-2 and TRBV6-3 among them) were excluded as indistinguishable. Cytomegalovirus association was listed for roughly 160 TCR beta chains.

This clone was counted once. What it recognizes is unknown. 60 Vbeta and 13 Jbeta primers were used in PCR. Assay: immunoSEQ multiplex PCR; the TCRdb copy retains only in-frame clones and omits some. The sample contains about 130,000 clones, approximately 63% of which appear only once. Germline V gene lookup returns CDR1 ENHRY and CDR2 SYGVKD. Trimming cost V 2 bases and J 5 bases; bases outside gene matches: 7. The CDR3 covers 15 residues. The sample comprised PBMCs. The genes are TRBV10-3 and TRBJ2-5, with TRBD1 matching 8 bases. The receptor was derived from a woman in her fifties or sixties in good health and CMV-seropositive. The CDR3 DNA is TGTGCCATCAGTGAGCCGGACAGGGTCGGGGAGACCCAGTACTTC. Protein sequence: CAISEPDRVGETQYF.